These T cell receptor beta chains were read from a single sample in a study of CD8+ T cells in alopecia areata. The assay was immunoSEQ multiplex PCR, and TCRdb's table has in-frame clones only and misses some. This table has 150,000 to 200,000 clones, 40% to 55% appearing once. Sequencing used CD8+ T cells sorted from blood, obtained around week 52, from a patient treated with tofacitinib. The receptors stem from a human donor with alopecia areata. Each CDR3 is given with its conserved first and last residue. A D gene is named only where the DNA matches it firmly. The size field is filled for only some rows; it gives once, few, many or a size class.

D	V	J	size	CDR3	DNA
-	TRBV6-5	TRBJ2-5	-	CASSYVGAQYF	TGTGCCAGCAGTTACGTGGGGGCCCAGTACTTC
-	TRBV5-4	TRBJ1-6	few	CASSYGQLNSPLHF	TGTGCCAGCAGCTACGGACAGCTTAATTCACCCCTCCACTTT
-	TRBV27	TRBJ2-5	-	CASSFVQGQETQYF	TGTGCCAGCAGTTTTGTCCAGGGCCAAGAGACCCAGTACTTC
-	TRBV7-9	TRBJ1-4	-	CASSLAEQTLFF	TGTGCCAGCAGCTTAGCGGAGCAGACACTGTTTTTT
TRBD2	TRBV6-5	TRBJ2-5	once	CASSYSPSGEETQYF	TGTGCCAGCAGTTACTCTCCTAGCGGGGAAGAGACCCAGTACTTC
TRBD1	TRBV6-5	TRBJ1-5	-	CASSKDRDQPQHF	TGTGCCAGCAGTAAGGACAGGGATCAGCCCCAGCATTTT
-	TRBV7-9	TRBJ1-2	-	CASSPRDPERGYTF	TGTGCCAGCAGCCCCCGGGACCCGGAGAGAGGCTACACCTTC
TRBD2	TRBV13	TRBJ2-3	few	CASSFRGGSDTQYF	TGTGCCAGCAGCTTCCGCGGGGGATCAGATACGCAGTATTTT
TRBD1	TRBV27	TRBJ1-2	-	CASAGGSYYGYTF	TGTGCCAGCGCAGGGGGCAGTTACTATGGCTACACCTTC
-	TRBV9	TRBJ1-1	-	CASSVEQTDNTEAFF	TGTGCCAGCAGCGTAGAACAGACAGATAACACTGAAGCTTTCTTT
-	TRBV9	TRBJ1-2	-	CASSVAAGHGYTF	TGTGCCAGCAGCGTAGCTGCCGGGCATGGCTACACCTTC
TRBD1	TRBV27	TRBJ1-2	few	CASSPGVQGEGGYTF	TGTGCCAGCAGCCCTGGGGTGCAGGGGGAGGGGGGCTACACCTTC
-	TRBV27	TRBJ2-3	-	CASSLQGYTDTQYF	TGTGCCAGCAGTTTACAGGGATACACAGATACGCAGTATTTT
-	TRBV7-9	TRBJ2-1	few	CASSPPGPNEQFF	TGTGCCAGCAGCCCGCCGGGGCCCAATGAGCAGTTCTTC
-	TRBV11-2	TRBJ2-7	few	CASSLVPEGYEQYF	TGTGCCAGCAGCTTAGTTCCGGAGGGTTACGAGCAGTACTTC
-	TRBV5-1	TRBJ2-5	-	CASSFRGGQETQYF	TGCGCCAGCAGCTTTCGTGGAGGCCAAGAGACCCAGTACTTC
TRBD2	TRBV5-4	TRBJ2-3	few	CASSRGLAGSTDTQYF	TGTGCCAGCAGCCGGGGACTAGCGGGGAGCACAGATACGCAGTATTTT
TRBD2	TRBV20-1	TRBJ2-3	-	CSAPGGNTQYF	TGCAGTGCTCCGGGAGGAAATACGCAGTATTTT
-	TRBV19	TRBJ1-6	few	CASTWGNPNSPLHF	TGTGCCAGTACATGGGGGAATCCAAATTCACCCCTCCACTTT
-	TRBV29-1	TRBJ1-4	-	CSVGTTREKLFF	TGCAGCGTCGGGACAACTAGAGAAAAACTGTTTTTT
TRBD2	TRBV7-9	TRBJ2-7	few	CASSLAGEFYEQYF	TGTGCCAGCAGCCTCGCGGGGGAGTTCTACGAGCAGTACTTC
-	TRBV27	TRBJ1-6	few	CASRSSYNSPLHF	TGTGCCAGCAGGAGCTCCTATAATTCACCCCTCCACTTT
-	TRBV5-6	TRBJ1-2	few	CASSLAINYGYTF	TGTGCCAGCAGCTTAGCGATTAACTATGGCTACACCTTC
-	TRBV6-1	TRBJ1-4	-	CASSSGPATNEKLFF	TGTGCCAGCAGTTCTGGACCTGCAACTAATGAAAAACTGTTTTTT
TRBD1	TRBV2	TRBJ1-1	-	CASTPWTGENTEAFF	TGTGCCAGCACCCCTTGGACAGGTGAGAACACTGAAGCTTTCTTT
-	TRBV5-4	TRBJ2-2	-	CASSLKGSSTGELFF	TGTGCCAGCAGCTTGAAGGGGTCGAGCACCGGGGAGCTGTTTTTT
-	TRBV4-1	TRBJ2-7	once	CASSHLYEQYF	TGCGCCAGCAGCCACCTCTACGAGCAGTACTTC
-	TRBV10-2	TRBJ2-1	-	CASSALTEHNEQFF	TGCGCCAGCAGTGCGCTAACTGAACACAATGAGCAGTTCTTC
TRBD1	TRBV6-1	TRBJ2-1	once	CASSENTGTAGYNEQFF	TGTGCCAGCAGTGAGAATACCGGGACAGCAGGATACAATGAGCAGTTCTTC
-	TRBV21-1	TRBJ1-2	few	CASSKGQDGYTF	TGTGCCAGCAGCAAAGGACAGGATGGCTACACCTTC
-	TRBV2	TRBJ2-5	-	CASSFSPSGSETQYF	TGTGCCAGCAGTTTCTCCCCATCAGGGTCAGAGACCCAGTACTTC
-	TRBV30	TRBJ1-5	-	CAWSDPVGPPGNQPQHF	TGTGCCTGGAGTGATCCCGTAGGGCCACCGGGCAATCAGCCCCAGCATTTT
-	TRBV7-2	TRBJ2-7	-	CASSQGYYEQYF	TGTGCCAGCAGCCAGGGGTACTACGAGCAGTACTTC
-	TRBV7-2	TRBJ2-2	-	CASSSYFDRPEGTGELFF	TGTGCCAGCAGCTCATACTTCGACAGACCTGAGGGCACCGGGGAGCTGTTTTTT
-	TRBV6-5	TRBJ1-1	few	CASSYSGRSTEAFF	TGTGCCAGCAGTTACTCCGGCAGAAGCACTGAAGCTTTCTTT
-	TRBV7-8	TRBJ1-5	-	CASSGRALNQPQHF	TGTGCCAGCAGTGGCCGGGCCCTCAATCAGCCCCAGCATTTT
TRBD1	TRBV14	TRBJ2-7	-	CASSLPPGTGLYEQYF	TGTGCCAGCAGCCTCCCACCCGGGACAGGGCTCTACGAGCAGTACTTC
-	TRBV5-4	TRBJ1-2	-	CASSLASNYGYTF	TGTGCCAGCAGCTTGGCCAGCAACTATGGCTACACCTTC
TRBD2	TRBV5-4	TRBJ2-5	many	CASSPGVAGGPWGETQYF	TGTGCCAGCAGCCCCGGGGTAGCGGGGGGGCCATGGGGGGAGACCCAGTACTTC
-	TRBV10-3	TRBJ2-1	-	CAISSPGAGAPYNEQFF	TGTGCCATCAGCAGCCCGGGGGCGGGGGCCCCCTACAATGAGCAGTTCTTC
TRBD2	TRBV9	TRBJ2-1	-	CASSASSGGANNEQFF	TGTGCCAGCAGCGCTTCTAGCGGGGGGGCGAACAATGAGCAGTTCTTC